This T cell receptor beta chain was recovered during a study of T cell responses to AZD1222 COVID-19 vaccine. Study-level information: Second doses at about 4 or about 12 weeks were pooled. Notes on the study in general: The breadth and depth of Spike-specific TCRs increased once two AZD1222 doses had been given. Only five to seven individuals given AZD1222 were seropositive at baseline. Spike regions recognized by vaccine-associated CD4 TCRs spanned the protein, led by 160-218 and 743-854.

On this clone itself: Its antigen is not known.

V lost 1 base to trimming and J lost 3 bases, with 4 bases between them. Germline V CDR1 and CDR2: MNHEY, SVGEGT. This CDR3 region has 12 residues. Sequencing was performed with immunoSEQ multiplex PCR; in TCRdb, only in-frame clones are kept and a portion is missing. The data contain 150,000 to 200,000 clones, 85% to 95% of them singletons. The origin of this receptor is an adult in good health. The V and J genes are TRBV6-2 or TRBV6-3 and TRBJ2-7, with D unresolved. Specimen: peripheral blood, collected on day 0 of AZD1222 vaccination. The CDR3 sequence: CASSYYNYEQYF. The DNA for the CDR3 is TGTGCCAGCAGTTACTACAACTACGAGCAGTACTTC.